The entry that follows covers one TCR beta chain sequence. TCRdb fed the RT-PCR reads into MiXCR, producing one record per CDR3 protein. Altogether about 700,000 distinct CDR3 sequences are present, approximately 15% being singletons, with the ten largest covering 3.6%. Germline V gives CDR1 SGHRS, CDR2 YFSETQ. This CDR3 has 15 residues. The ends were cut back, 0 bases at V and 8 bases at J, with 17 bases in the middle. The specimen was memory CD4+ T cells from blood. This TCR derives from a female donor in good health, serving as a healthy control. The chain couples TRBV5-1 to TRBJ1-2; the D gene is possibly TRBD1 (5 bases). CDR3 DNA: TGCGCCAGCAGCTTGGGGGGCCTTCCCTCTGGAGGCTACACCTTC. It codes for CASSLGGLPSGGYTF. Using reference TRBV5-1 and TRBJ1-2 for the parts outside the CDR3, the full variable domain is KAGVTQTPRYLIKTRGQQVTLSCSPISGHRSVSWYQQTPGQGLQFLFEYFSETQRNKGNFPGRFSGRQFSNSRSEMNVSTLELGDSALYLCASSLGGLPSGGYTFGSGTRLTVV.